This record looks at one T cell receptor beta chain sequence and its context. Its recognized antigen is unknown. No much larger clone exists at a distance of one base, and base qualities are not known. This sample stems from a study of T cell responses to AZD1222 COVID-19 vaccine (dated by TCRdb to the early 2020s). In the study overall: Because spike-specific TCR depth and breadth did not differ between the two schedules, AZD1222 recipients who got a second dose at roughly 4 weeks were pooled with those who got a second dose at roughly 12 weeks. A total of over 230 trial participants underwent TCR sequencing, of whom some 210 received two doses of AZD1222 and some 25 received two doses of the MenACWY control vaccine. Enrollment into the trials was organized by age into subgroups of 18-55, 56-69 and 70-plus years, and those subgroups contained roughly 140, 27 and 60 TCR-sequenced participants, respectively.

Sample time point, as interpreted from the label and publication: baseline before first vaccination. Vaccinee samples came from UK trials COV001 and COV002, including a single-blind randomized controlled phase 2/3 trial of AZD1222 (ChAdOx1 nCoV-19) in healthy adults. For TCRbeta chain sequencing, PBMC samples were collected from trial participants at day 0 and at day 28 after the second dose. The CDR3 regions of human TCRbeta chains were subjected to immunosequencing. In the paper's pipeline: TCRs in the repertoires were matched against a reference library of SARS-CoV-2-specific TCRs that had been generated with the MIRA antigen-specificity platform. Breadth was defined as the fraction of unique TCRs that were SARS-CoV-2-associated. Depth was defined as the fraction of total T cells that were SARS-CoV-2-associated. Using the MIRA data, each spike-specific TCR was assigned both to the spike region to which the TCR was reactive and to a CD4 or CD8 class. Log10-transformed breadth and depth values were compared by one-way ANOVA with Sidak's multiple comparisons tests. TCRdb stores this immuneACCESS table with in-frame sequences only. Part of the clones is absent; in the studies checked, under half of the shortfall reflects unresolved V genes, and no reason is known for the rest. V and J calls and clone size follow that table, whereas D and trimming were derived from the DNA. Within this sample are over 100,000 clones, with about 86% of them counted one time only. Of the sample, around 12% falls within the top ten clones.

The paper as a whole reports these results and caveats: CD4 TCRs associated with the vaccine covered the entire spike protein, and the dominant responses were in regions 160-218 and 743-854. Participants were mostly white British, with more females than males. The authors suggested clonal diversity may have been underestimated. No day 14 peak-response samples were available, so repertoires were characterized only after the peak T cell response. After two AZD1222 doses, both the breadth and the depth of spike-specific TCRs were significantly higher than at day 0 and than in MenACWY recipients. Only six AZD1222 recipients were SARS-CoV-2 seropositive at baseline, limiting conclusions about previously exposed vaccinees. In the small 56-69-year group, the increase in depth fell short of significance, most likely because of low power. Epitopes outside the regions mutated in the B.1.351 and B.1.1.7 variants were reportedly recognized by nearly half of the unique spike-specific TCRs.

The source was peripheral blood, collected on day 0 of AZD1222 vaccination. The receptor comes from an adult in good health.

The DNA sequence follows: TGTGCCAGCAGCTCCAGCAAGGACACCATATATTTT. Its product reads: CASSSSKDTIYF. The rearrangement combines TRBV7-9 with TRBJ1-3; the D gene cannot be named for sure. V drops 4 bases and J drops 8 bases, leaving 9 bases in between. The CDR3 measures 12 amino acids from cysteine to phenylalanine. The sequence is cut down to CDR3 DNA, 36 bases in frame from base 1. CDR1 and CDR2 are read off the germline V gene (reference sequence) as SEHNR and FQNEAQ.